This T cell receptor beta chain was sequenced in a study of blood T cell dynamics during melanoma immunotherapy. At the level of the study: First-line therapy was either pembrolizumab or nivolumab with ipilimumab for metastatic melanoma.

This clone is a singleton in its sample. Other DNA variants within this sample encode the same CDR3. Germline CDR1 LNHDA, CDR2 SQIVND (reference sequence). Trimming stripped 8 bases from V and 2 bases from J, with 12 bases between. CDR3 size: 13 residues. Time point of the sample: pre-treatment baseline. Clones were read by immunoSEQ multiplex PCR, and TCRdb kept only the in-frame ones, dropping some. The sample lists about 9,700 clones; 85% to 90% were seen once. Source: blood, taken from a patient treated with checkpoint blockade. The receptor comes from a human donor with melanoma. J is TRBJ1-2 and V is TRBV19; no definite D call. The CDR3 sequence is CASRTGGNYGYTF. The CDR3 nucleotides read TGTGCCAGTCGCACCGGCGGGAACTATGGCTACACCTTC.